This T cell receptor beta chain comes out of a study of blood T cell repertoires in COVID-19. Study details: Samples taken during acute and convalescent COVID-19 were collected in the United States, Italy and Spain.

Source study methods: Nucleated cell number was recorded as an estimate derived from reference gene primer amplification. This table comes from immunoSEQ multiplex PCR, and its TCRdb copy is limited to in-frame clones, with some not included. V and J calls and clone size come straight from that table; D and trimming were deduced from the DNA. Of 150,000 to 200,000 clones detected, about 80% appear once; the ten largest clones hold 2.6%. Trimming shortened V by 6 bases and J by 8 bases, and 10 bases separated the two germline ends. CDR1 is DFQATT and CDR2 is SNEGSKA in the germline V gene (reference sequence). CDR3 length: 10 amino acids.

This TCR came from a human donor with acute or convalescent COVID-19. The donor label of this sample is uncertain. The chain recombines TRBV20-1 with TRBJ1-2, with D uncertain. The sequenced material came from peripheral blood. CDR3 region: CSAPMGGYTF. CDR3 sequence (DNA): TGCAGTGCCCCCATGGGCGGCTACACCTTC.